The clone carrying this T cell receptor beta chain was seen a handful of times. No antigen is known for it. Germline V lookup: CDR1 SGHNT, CDR2 YENEEA. V was trimmed by 8 bases and J by 6 bases, leaving 17 bases between them. The CDR3 totals 14 residues. These data are taken from a study of T-cell memory formation after mild COVID-19. Notes on the study in general: Contracting CD4+ clones were located mainly in CM and EM, and CD8+ clones in EMRA.

A single record per CDR3 protein comes from TCRdb applying MiXCR to the 5' RACE reads. The data contain some 350,000 distinct CDR3 sequences, under 15% of them seen just once; the ten biggest clones take up about 21%. V usage is TRBV11-3 and J usage is TRBJ2-1, with a possible D match to TRBD1 (5 bases). This TCR derives from a man between 18 and 29 years old who had mild COVID-19 (a few samples of this study predate the infection). Cell type and time point are not known. Material for sequencing was PBMCs or a T cell subset sorted from them (not recorded which). The CDR3 DNA reads TGTGCCAGCCGAGAAGGCAGGACAATCAATGAGCAGTTCTTC. Translating it yields CASREGRTINEQFF. The variable domain in full, completed from reference TRBV11-3 and TRBJ2-1, reads EAGVVQSPRYKIIEKKQPVAFWCNPISGHNTLYWYLQNLGQGPELLIRYENEEAVDDSQLPKDRFSAERLKGVDSTLKIQPAELGDSAVYLCASREGRTINEQFFGPGTRLTVL.